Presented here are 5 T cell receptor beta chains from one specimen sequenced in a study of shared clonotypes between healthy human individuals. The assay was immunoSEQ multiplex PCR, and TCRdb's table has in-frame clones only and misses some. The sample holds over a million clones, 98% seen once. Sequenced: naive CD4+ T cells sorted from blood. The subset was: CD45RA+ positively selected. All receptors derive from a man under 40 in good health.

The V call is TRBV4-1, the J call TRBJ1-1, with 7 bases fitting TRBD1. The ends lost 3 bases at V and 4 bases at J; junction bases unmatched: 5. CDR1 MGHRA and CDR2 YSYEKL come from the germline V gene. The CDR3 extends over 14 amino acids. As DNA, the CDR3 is TGCGCCAGCAGCCATCGACAGGGAATCACTGAAGCTTTCTTT. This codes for CASSHRQGITEAFF.

For the CDR3, the DNA is TGCGCCAGCAGCCAAGGTCTTAGGGGGCTAGGCGGGGAGCTGTTTTTT. This gives the protein CASSQGLRGLGGELFF. The chain links TRBV4-3 to TRBJ2-2; TRBD1 matches at 7 bases. There are 16 residues in the CDR3. CDR1 and CDR2 from the germline V gene are LGHNA and YSLEER. The V and J ends lost 1 base and 7 bases, in that order; junction bases with no gene match: 9.

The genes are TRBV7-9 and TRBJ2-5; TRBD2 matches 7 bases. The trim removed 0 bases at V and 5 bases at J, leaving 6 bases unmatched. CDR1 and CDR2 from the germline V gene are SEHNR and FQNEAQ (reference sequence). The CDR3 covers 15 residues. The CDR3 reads CASSLAGGPSETQYF. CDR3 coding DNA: TGTGCCAGCAGCTTAGCGGGAGGGCCGTCTGAGACCCAGTACTTC.

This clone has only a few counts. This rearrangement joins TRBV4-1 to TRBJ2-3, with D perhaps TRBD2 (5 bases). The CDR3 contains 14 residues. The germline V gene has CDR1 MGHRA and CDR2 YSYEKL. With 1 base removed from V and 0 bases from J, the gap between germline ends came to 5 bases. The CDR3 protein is CASSQGGSTDTQYF. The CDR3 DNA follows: TGCGCCAGCAGCCAAGGCGGGAGCACAGATACGCAGTATTTT.

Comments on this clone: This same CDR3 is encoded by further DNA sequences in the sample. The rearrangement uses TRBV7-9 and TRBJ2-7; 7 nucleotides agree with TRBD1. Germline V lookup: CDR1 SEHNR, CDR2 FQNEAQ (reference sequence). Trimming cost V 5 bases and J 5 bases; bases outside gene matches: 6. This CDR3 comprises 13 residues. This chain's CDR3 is CASSQGQVHEQYF. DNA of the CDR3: TGTGCCAGCAGCCAAGGACAGGTCCACGAGCAGTACTTC.